The sample holds many counts of the clone carrying this TCR beta chain. These data are taken from a study of human T cells and chemical hapten exposure. Stated time point: patch test 3, about 24 weeks after DPC sensitization. Treatment indicated: therapeutic diphenylcyclopropenone sensitization with weekly scalp DPC. The drawing of blood occurred before each patch test was applied. MiXCR, run by TCRdb on the RACE reads, gives a single entry per CDR3 protein. This sample has tens of thousands of distinct CDR3 sequences, with almost 6% found just once. The CDR3 sequence is 14 residues long. V lost 1 base to trimming and J lost 5 bases; unmatched junction nucleotides: 4. Looked up from germline, CDR1 is DFQATT and CDR2 is SNEGSKA (reference sequence).

This chain connects TRBV20-1 to TRBJ1-2; 10 nucleotides agree with TRBD1. The TCR was taken from a man younger than 40 with alopecia areata. Some clones in this sample may be carry-over from other donors' samples. The sample here was whole blood, taken in connection with sensitization to the hapten diphenylcyclopropenone (DPC). The CDR3 loop is CSARVSGQGYGYTF. The CDR3 coding sequence is TGCAGTGCTAGAGTTTCGGGACAGGGGTATGGCTACACCTTC.